Listed here are 10 T cell receptor beta chains from one sample, sequenced in a study of blood T cell repertoires in COVID-19 (TCRdb year 2020). Libraries were built with the immunoSEQ multiplex PCR assay. The immuneACCESS repertoire file appears here via TCRdb, limited to in-frame rearrangements. These files lack a portion of the clones; in checked studies, under half of the deficit traces to unresolved V genes, and the cause of the others is not known. The sample table lists hundreds of thousands of clones, 89% of them with a count of one. The biggest ten clones account for around 4.8% of the sample. Specimen: PBMCs or T cells enriched from blood (not recorded which). Receptor source: a man aged 60 to 75 who had recovered from COVID-19.

The genes are TRBV18 and TRBJ1-5, with 7 bases aligning to TRBD1. This CDR3 comprises 13 residues. CDR1 and CDR2 (germline): KGHSH, LQKENI. V lost 6 bases to trimming and J lost 5 bases; unmatched junction nucleotides: 4. The CDR3 loop is CASSTGVDQPQHF. The CDR3 nucleotides are TGTGCCAGCTCTACAGGGGTGGATCAGCCCCAGCATTTT.

For this clone: Other DNA sequences from this sample encode an identical CDR3 as well. The J gene is TRBJ1-2, the V gene TRBV24-1; a weak D match, TRBD1 (6 bases). The CDR3 runs 14 residues. The V and J ends lost 3 bases and 1 base respectively, with 8 bases between them. Germline values: CDR1 KGHDR, CDR2 SFDVKD. CDR3 DNA: TGTGCCACCAGTGATCCGACAGGTAACTATGGCTACACCTTC. The encoded protein is CATSDPTGNYGYTF.

This chain links TRBV19 with TRBJ2-5; D might be TRBD2 (5 bases). The length of the CDR3 is 15 residues. The V end lost 4 bases, the J end lost 7 bases, and 19 bases lay between the germline ends. Germline V gene data show CDR1 as LNHDA and CDR2 as SQIVND (reference sequence). The CDR3 nucleotides are TGTGCCAGTAGTAATAGCGCCGGTGGGGATGGGACCCAGTACTTC. Translated, it gives CASSNSAGGDGTQYF. Supplemented by reference TRBV19 and TRBJ2-5, the full variable domain reads DGGITQSPKYLFRKEGQNVTLSCEQNLNHDAMYWYRQDPGQGLRLIYYSQIVNDFQKGDIAEGYSVSREKKESFPLTVTSAQKNPTAFYLCASSNSAGGDGTQYFGPGTRLLVL.

The V gene is TRBV6-5, the J gene TRBJ2-2; tentative D call: TRBD2 (6 bases). CDR3 length equals 16 residues. From germline, CDR1 is MNHEY and CDR2 SVGAGI. Trimming took 2 bases from V and 2 from J, leaving 12 bases between them. The CDR3 DNA sequence: TGTGCCAGCAGTTACCGCCGGGACTCAAACACCGGGGAGCTGTTTTTT. Its translation: CASSYRRDSNTGELFF.

This chain links TRBV7-3 with TRBJ2-3, with TRBD2 matching 11 bases. After removal of 5 bases from V and 5 bases from J, the junction contained 6 bases not matched to a gene. The CDR3 loop spans 15 amino acids. CDR1 and CDR2 from the germline V gene are SGHTA and FQGTGA. The chain's CDR3 is CASSLTSGKVDTQYF. In nucleotides, the CDR3 is TGTGCCAGCAGCCTGACTAGCGGGAAGGTAGATACGCAGTATTTT.

The V call is TRBV5-6, the J call TRBJ2-7; D uncertain. V lost 3 bases, J lost 4 bases, and 5 bases lay in between. CDR1 SGHDT and CDR2 YYEEEE come from the germline V gene. The CDR3 sequence is 11 residues long. The DNA for the CDR3 is TGTGCCAGCAGCTCACAGTACGAGCAGTACTTC. Translated, it gives CASSSQYEQYF.

The chain recombines TRBV11-2 with TRBJ1-1; 7 bases line up with TRBD1. Germline-derived CDR1 and CDR2 are SGHAT and FQNNGV. Trimming cost V 4 bases and J 1 base; bases outside gene matches: 3. CDR3 length equals 14 residues. This CDR3 reads CASSSTGPNTEAFF. The CDR3 DNA follows: TGTGCCAGCAGCTCGACAGGGCCGAACACTGAAGCTTTCTTT.

This clone has just one count. The chain combines TRBV28 with TRBJ1-3; no definite D call. The V end lost 3 bases, the J end lost 1 base, and 13 bases lay between the germline ends. CDR1 is MDHEN and CDR2 is SYDVKM in the germline V gene. This CDR3 spans 16 amino acids. The CDR3 coding sequence is TGTGCCAGCAGTTTCCCAAGACTGATTTCTGGAAACACCATATATTTT. Translating gives CASSFPRLISGNTIYF.

A few counts support this clone. The gene calls are TRBV5-1 and TRBJ2-3; D is undetermined. Germline loops: CDR1 SGHRS, CDR2 YFSETQ. V shed 1 base and J shed 0 bases, with 9 bases lying between them. This CDR3 is 15 amino acids long. This chain's CDR3 is CASSLNSFSTDTQYF. The CDR3 coding sequence is TGCGCCAGCAGCTTGAACAGCTTTAGCACAGATACGCAGTATTTT.

The chain joins TRBV6-5 to TRBJ1-2; D may be TRBD1 (6 bases). The CDR3 loop spans 14 amino acids. V was clipped by 5 bases and J by 6 bases, with 16 bases between them. Germline V gene data show CDR1 as MNHEY and CDR2 as SVGAGI. CDR3: CASSPIDRLHGYTF. CDR3 in DNA: TGTGCCAGCAGTCCGATCGACAGGCTACATGGCTACACCTTC.